This T cell receptor beta chain is drawn from a study of blood T cell repertoires in COVID-19. This study enrolled people aged 18 to 89 from around 26 US geographic areas. V lost 5 bases and J lost 1; bases outside the gene matches: 1. Germline lookup yields CDR1 SGHVS and CDR2 FNYEAQ. There are 14 residues in the CDR3. In the original processing: Cell counts per sample came from amplifying reference gene primers. Libraries were prepared by immunoSEQ multiplex PCR; TCRdb keeps only in-frame clonotypes and omits some of them. V and J calls and clone size come straight from that table; D and trimming were deduced from the DNA. The table records under 350,000 clones, approximately 83% of them present only once.

Sequencing was done on a sample of PBMCs or T cells enriched from blood (not recorded which). The TCR was taken from a woman between 40 and 55 years old with acute COVID-19. This chain links TRBV7-6 with TRBJ1-4, with 7 bases fitting TRBD1. The CDR3 is CASSPGGTNEKLFF. The CDR3 DNA reads TGTGCCAGCAGCCCAGGGGGAACTAATGAAAAACTGTTTTTT.